Listed below are T cell receptor beta chains from one sample, sequenced in a study of cytomegalovirus exposure and HLA in healthy donors. TCRdb keeps only in-frame clones here, not all; method: immunoSEQ multiplex PCR. The profile covers just over 150,000 clones, with about three quarters appearing a single time and about 1.4% taken by the ten largest. The sample taken for sequencing was PBMCs. The receptors derive from a woman aged 25 to 39 in good health and CMV-seronegative. CDR3s include the opening cysteine and the closing phenylalanine or tryptophan. A D gene is named only where the DNA matches it firmly. Size is omitted from some rows. Given values are once, few, many or a class for expanded clones.

cdr3_length d_call clone_size j_call v_call cdr3_nt cdr3_aa
14 - - TRBJ2-5 TRBV27 TGTGCCAGCAGACTGGTGGGGGCGGGAGAGACCCAGTACTTC CASRLVGAGETQYF
14 - - TRBJ1-5 TRBV6-1 TGTGCCAGCAGTGTTTGGGAGGGCAATCAGCCCCAGCATTTT CASSVWEGNQPQHF
14 TRBD1 - TRBJ1-2 TRBV28 TGTGCCAGCAGTTTAATGGGACAGACCTATGGCTACACCTTC CASSLMGQTYGYTF
15 - - TRBJ1-3 TRBV29-1 TGCAGCGTCTTGCAGGGGTCCAACTCTGGAAACACCATATATTTT CSVLQGSNSGNTIYF
16 - few TRBJ2-5 TRBV6-1 TGTGCCAGCAGTGAAATCGTGGGCACTGGGCGAGAGACCCAGTACTTC CASSEIVGTGRETQYF
11 - - TRBJ1-5 TRBV28 TGTGCCAGCAGCCCCTCGGGGCCCCAGCATTTT CASSPSGPQHF
13 - - TRBJ2-3 TRBV19 TGTGCCAGTAGTATTGATTTAGTATCTACGCAGTATTTT CASSIDLVSTQYF
14 - once TRBJ2-3 TRBV13 TGTGCCAGCAGTGGCGCAGGGGAGGGAGATACGCAGTATTTT CASSGAGEGDTQYF
16 TRBD1 - TRBJ2-7 TRBV4-1 TGCGCCAGCAGCCAAGATACAGGGACAGGGCGCTACGAGCAGTACTTC CASSQDTGTGRYEQYF
12 TRBD1 few TRBJ2-1 TRBV2 TGTGCCACCACAGGGGTTCCAAATGAGCAGTTCTTC CATTGVPNEQFF
12 - - TRBJ2-5 TRBV2 TGTGCCAGCAGGGGAGGTGGAGAGACCCAGTACTTC CASRGGGETQYF
14 - - TRBJ1-1 TRBV18 TGTGCCAGCTCACCAGGTATCGGGAACACTGAAGCTTTCTTT CASSPGIGNTEAFF
14 - - TRBJ2-5 TRBV7-7 TGTGCTAGCAGCTTAGGTCCCAGGGCTGAGACCCAGTACTTC CASSLGPRAETQYF
13 - - TRBJ2-7 TRBV5-1 TGCGCCAGCAGGTTTGAACAAACCTACGAGCAGTACTTC CASRFEQTYEQYF
15 TRBD1 - TRBJ1-1 TRBV28 TGTGCCAGCAGTTCTCCCGGGACAGGGATCACTGAAGCTTTCTTT CASSSPGTGITEAFF
13 - - TRBJ1-5 TRBV6-6 TGTGCCAGCAGGCAGAATAGCAATCAGCCCCAGCATTTT CASRQNSNQPQHF
13 - - TRBJ1-2 TRBV28 TGTGCCAGCAGCCGAGGGGGGGTTGGGGGCTACACCTTC CASSRGGVGGYTF
20 TRBD1 - TRBJ1-1 TRBV7-3 TGTGCCAGCAGCTATTTAGGTTGGGGACAGGGAAGGGACGGGGGCACTGAAGCTTTCTTT CASSYLGWGQGRDGGTEAFF
15 - few TRBJ2-3 TRBV7-8 TGTGCCAGCAGCAACTTAGAAGTACATGCCCAGGGAAGAGTTTTT CASSNLEVHAQGRVF
14 TRBD1 - TRBJ1-5 TRBV6-5 TGTGCCAGCAGTCCCAGGGGGCCCACTCAGCCCCAGCATTTT CASSPRGPTQPQHF
14 - few TRBJ1-1 TRBV6-5 TGTGCCAGCAGTTACTCCGGGGGGAACACTGAAGCTTTCTTT CASSYSGGNTEAFF
15 TRBD1 - TRBJ1-6 TRBV13 TGTGCCAGCAGCATAAGGGACAGGGGGCGTTCACCCCTCCACTTT CASSIRDRGRSPLHF
12 - - TRBJ1-2 TRBV7-9 TGTGCCAGCAGCTCCCAGTCTTTTGGCTACACCTTC CASSSQSFGYTF
14 TRBD2 - TRBJ2-5 TRBV6-5 TGTGCCAGCAGTTACTCACTAGCGGGGGAGACCCAGTACTTC CASSYSLAGETQYF